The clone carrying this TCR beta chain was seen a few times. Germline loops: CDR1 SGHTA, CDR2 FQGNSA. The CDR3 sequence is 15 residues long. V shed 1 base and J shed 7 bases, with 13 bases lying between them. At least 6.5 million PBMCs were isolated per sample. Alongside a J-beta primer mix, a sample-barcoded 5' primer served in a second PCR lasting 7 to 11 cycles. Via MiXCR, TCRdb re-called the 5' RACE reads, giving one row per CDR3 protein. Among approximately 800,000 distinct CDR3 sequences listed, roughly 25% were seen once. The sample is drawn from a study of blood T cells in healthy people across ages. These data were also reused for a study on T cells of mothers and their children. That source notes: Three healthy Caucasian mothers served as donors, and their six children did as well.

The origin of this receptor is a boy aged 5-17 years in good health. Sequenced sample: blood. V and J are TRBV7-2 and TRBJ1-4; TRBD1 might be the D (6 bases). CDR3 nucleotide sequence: TGTGCCAGCAGCTTAGGTTTGGGACACCTTGAAAAACTGTTTTTT. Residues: CASSLGLGHLEKLFF. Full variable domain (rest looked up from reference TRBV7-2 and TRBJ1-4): GAGVSQSPSNKVTEKGKDVELRCDPISGHTALYWYRQSLGQGLEFLIYFQGNSAPDKSGLPSDRFSAERTGGSVSTLTIQRTQQEDSAVYLCASSLGLGHLEKLFFGSGTQLSVL.